The subject of this entry is one TCR beta chain. This record comes from a study of blood T cell repertoires in COVID-19. Authors' processing steps: Cell counts per sample came from amplifying reference gene primers. The protocol was immunoSEQ multiplex PCR, while the TCRdb copy is restricted to in-frame clones and leaves out a portion. The DNA gave D and trimming, while V, J and clone size come from that table. The sample yields about 140,000 clones, about 79% seen once. The J segment lost 4 bases and the V segment lost 2 bases, leaving 9 bases of the junction unmatched. This CDR3 is built from 16 residues. Germline CDR1 reads MNHEY; CDR2 reads SMNVEV (reference sequence).

Sequenced input: peripheral blood. The clonotype comes from a woman of 80 years or more with active or convalescent COVID-19. V and J are TRBV27 and TRBJ1-1; TRBD1 agrees at 8 bases. CDR3 bases: TGTGCCAGCAGTTTAGCCACCCGACAGGGGCGCACTGAAGCTTTCTTT. It specifies CASSLATRQGRTEAFF.